Sequencing of this T cell receptor (beta chain) was carried out in a study of preoperative IRX-2 immunotherapy in early breast cancer. Data came from immunoSEQ multiplex PCR; TCRdb stores just in-frame clones and leaves some out. The repertoire holds around 40,000 clones, with approximately 80% as singletons. The CDR3 extends over 15 amino acids. V shed 6 bases and J shed 0 bases, with 15 bases lying between them. The treatment is: preoperative locoregional IRX-2 cytokine immunotherapy. Preoperative locoregional IRX-2 cytokine immunotherapy was tested in the phase Ib source study. The rearrangement joins TRBV23-1 to TRBJ2-7; the D gene could be TRBD1 or TRBD2 (5 bases each). TRBV23-1 has ORF status, its function being uncertain. Specimen: tumor tissue, collected after IRX-2 immunotherapy. This TCR was sampled from a human donor with breast cancer. This chain's CDR3 is CASSQGWGISYEQYF. In DNA form, the CDR3 reads TGCGCCAGCAGCCAAGGCTGGGGGATCTCCTACGAGCAGTACTTC.